The 27 T cell receptor beta chains below were found in one sample sequenced in a study of cytotoxic CD8 clonotypes in ibrutinib-treated CLL. Assay used: immunoSEQ multiplex PCR; TCRdb lists only in-frame clones, some missing. Of some 200,000 clones listed, just over 70% were seen once; the top ten hold about 6%. The specimen comprised PBMCs, sampled after 12 months of ibrutinib treatment. These receptors all come from a human donor with chronic lymphocytic leukemia.

The V and J genes are TRBV5-5 and TRBJ1-2, with 9 bases identical to TRBD1. V lost 0 bases, J lost 6 bases, and 9 bases stayed unmatched. This CDR3 contains 16 residues. In germline, CDR1 is SGHKS, CDR2 YYEKEE (reference sequence). The CDR3 region is CASSLVFRDRAHGYTF. For the CDR3, the DNA is TGTGCCAGCAGCTTGGTTTTCCGGGACAGGGCCCATGGCTACACCTTC. Drawing the rest from reference TRBV5-5 and TRBJ1-2, the complete variable domain is DAGVTQSPTHLIKTRGQQVTLRCSPISGHKSVSWYQQVLGQGPQFIFQYYEKEERGRGNFPDRFSARQFPNYSSELNVNALLLGDSALYLCASSLVFRDRAHGYTFGSGTRLTVV.

This chain links TRBV9 with TRBJ2-6, with TRBD2 matching over 8 bases. Per the germline V gene, CDR1 is SGDLS and CDR2 is YYNGEE. The CDR3 is made up of 18 amino acids. After removal of 4 bases from V and 4 bases from J, the junction contained 13 bases not matched to a gene. The chain's CDR3 is CASSPRPGGGMGANVLTF. The CDR3 bases are TGTGCCAGCAGCCCCCGCCCCGGGGGGGGTATGGGGGCCAACGTCCTGACTTTC.

The V call is TRBV27, the J call TRBJ2-2, with TRBD1 matching over 7 bases. The CDR3 covers 15 residues. V gave up 6 bases and J gave up 1 base; unmatched junction bases: 5. Germline CDR1 MNHEY, CDR2 SMNVEV (reference sequence). For the CDR3, the DNA is TGTGCCAGCAGGAACAGGGGCTTGAACACCGGGGAGCTGTTTTTT. This sequence encodes CASRNRGLNTGELFF.

The sample holds one count of this clone. The chain links TRBV27 to TRBJ1-6; no definite D call. Germline assignment: CDR1 MNHEY and CDR2 SMNVEV (reference sequence). This CDR3 is 14 amino acids long. Trimming pared 4 bases from V and 3 bases from J, leaving 7 bases between. The CDR3: CASSYGFYNSPLHF. In DNA form, the CDR3 reads TGTGCCAGCAGTTACGGATTCTATAATTCACCCCTCCACTTT.

This chain links TRBV11-2 with TRBJ1-1, with unresolved D. This CDR3 spans 14 amino acids. V lost 0 bases, J lost 5 bases, and 10 bases lay in between. The germline V gene encodes CDR1 SGHAT and CDR2 FQNNGV. The CDR3 DNA sequence: TGTGCCAGCAGCTTAGATATGGGAAGAACTGAAGCTTTCTTT. Residues: CASSLDMGRTEAFF.

This clone has more than one count but fewer than ten. The chain joins TRBV7-3 to TRBJ1-5, with unresolved D. The CDR3 covers 14 residues. Germline V gene sequence: CDR1 SGHTA, CDR2 FQGTGA. Between the trimmed V and J ends, which lost 2 bases and 4 bases, there was a span of 9 bases. The CDR3, as DNA: TGTGCCAGCAGCTTAGGCAGCACGAATCAGCCCCAGCATTTT. Translating gives CASSLGSTNQPQHF.

This clone was detected only a few times. The chain is built from TRBV9 and TRBJ2-1; D remains unclear. This CDR3 comprises 14 residues. With 5 bases removed from V and 9 bases from J, the gap between germline ends came to 18 bases. CDR1 and CDR2 from the germline V gene are SGDLS and YYNGEE. The CDR3 DNA is TGTGCCAGCAGGAGACCCGGTAGGCAAGGTGAGCAGTTCTTC. This codes for CASRRPGRQGEQFF.

This chain links TRBV18 with TRBJ2-3; D perhaps matches TRBD2 (7 bases). The V gene's germline CDR1 is KGHSH and CDR2 LQKENI. This CDR3 contains 17 residues. Trimming pared 3 bases from V and 4 bases from J, leaving 20 bases between. The CDR3 nucleotides read TGTGCCAGCTCACCCTCTGGATTGGGGGGGCGGTCAGATACGCAGTATTTT. Its protein product is CASSPSGLGGRSDTQYF.

This chain uses TRBV20-1 with TRBJ2-7; no clear D. Germline values: CDR1 DFQATT, CDR2 SNEGSKA (reference sequence). The CDR3 loop spans 11 amino acids. V lost 6 bases and J 3 bases, leaving 9 bases between the germline ends. This CDR3 reads CSAGKGYEQYF. CDR3 DNA sequence: TGCAGTGCCGGAAAGGGCTACGAGCAGTACTTC.

This clone was counted only a few times. The chain links TRBV18 to TRBJ2-2, with a weak D call TRBD1 (5 bases). Looked up from germline, CDR1 is KGHSH and CDR2 is LQKENI. Between the trimmed V and J ends, which lost 5 bases and 0 bases, there was a span of 13 bases. The CDR3 length is 16 residues. The CDR3 region is CASSARQRTNTGELFF. The CDR3 coding sequence is TGTGCCAGCTCAGCTCGACAGCGTACGAACACCGGGGAGCTGTTTTTT. Supplemented by reference TRBV18 and TRBJ2-2, the full variable domain reads NAGVMQNPRHLVRRRGQEARLRCSPMKGHSHVYWYRQLPEEGLKFMVYLQKENIIDESGMPKERFSAEFPKEGPSILRIQQVVRGDSAAYFCASSARQRTNTGELFFGEGSRLTVL.

The chain couples TRBV6-5 to TRBJ2-2; no clear D. The CDR3 length is 13 residues. Germline V lookup: CDR1 MNHEY, CDR2 SVGAGI. V lost 8 bases and J lost 0, with 7 bases in between. The DNA of the CDR3 is TGTGCCAGCGGTGCCTCGAACACCGGGGAGCTGTTTTTT. This encodes CASGASNTGELFF.

This sequence joins TRBV18 and TRBJ1-1; 9 positions match TRBD1. Germline V CDR1 and CDR2: KGHSH, LQKENI. There are 15 residues in the CDR3. Trimming cost V 3 bases and J 6 bases; bases outside gene matches: 8. The CDR3 DNA reads TGTGCCAGCTCACCGGGACAGGGTTTTTTGGCTGAAGCTTTCTTT. This sequence encodes CASSPGQGFLAEAFF.

The chain employs TRBV15 and TRBJ2-1; 11 nucleotides agree with TRBD2. The CDR3 contains 19 residues. CDR1 is LNHNV and CDR2 is YYDKDF in the germline V gene (reference sequence). With V trimmed by 0 bases and J by 4 bases, 11 bases remained unmatched. The CDR3 loop is CATSRDRRLAGGRYNEQFF. The CDR3 DNA follows: TGTGCCACCAGCAGAGATCGGAGGCTAGCGGGGGGTCGGTACAATGAGCAGTTCTTC.

The chain combines TRBV28 with TRBJ1-5; D is unresolved. CDR3 length: 14 amino acids. Per the germline V gene, CDR1 is MDHEN and CDR2 is SYDVKM. V was pared by 3 bases and J by 7 bases, with 13 bases between. This chain's CDR3 is CASSFLDTRQPQHF. CDR3 sequence (DNA): TGTGCCAGCAGTTTCCTTGACACGAGGCAGCCCCAGCATTTT.

The chain uses TRBV6-5 and TRBJ1-5; 7 nucleotides agree with TRBD1. The CDR3 runs 15 residues. The ends lost 5 bases at V and 4 bases at J; junction bases unmatched: 8. Germline CDR1 reads MNHEY; CDR2 reads SVGAGI. The DNA of the CDR3 is TGTGCCAGCAGTCCGACCCCGACAGGGAATCAGCCCCAGCATTTT. Translation gives CASSPTPTGNQPQHF.

V usage is TRBV18 and J usage is TRBJ2-2; a weak D match, TRBD1 (6 bases). Germline V gives CDR1 KGHSH, CDR2 LQKENI. Trimming took off 4 bases at V and 0 bases at J, with 12 bases between the two ends. The CDR3 loop spans 16 amino acids. The CDR3 nucleotides are TGTGCCAGCTCACACATGGACAGCGCGAACACCGGGGAGCTGTTTTTT. As protein: CASSHMDSANTGELFF.

The V and J genes are TRBV5-6 and TRBJ1-1; possible D gene TRBD1, 5 bases. The germline V and J ends were trimmed by 4 bases and 0 bases, with 13 bases remaining between them. Germline CDR1 is SGHDT and CDR2 is YYEEEE. The CDR3 consists of 15 residues. CDR3 DNA: TGTGCCAGCAGCCGGGACGGCCTAATGAACACTGAAGCTTTCTTT. Its protein product is CASSRDGLMNTEAFF.

The rearrangement links TRBV7-9 to TRBJ1-4; 8 nucleotides agree with TRBD1. This CDR3 is 14 amino acids long. Germline CDR1 and CDR2: SEHNR and FQNEAQ (reference sequence). J was trimmed by 5 bases and V by 5 bases; bases with no gene match: 4. Here the CDR3 DNA reads TGTGCCAGCAGCCGTACAGGGGGAAATGAAAAACTGTTTTTT. Amino acid sequence: CASSRTGGNEKLFF.

This chain joins TRBV5-1 and TRBJ1-2; D not resolved. Germline loops: CDR1 SGHRS, CDR2 YFSETQ. The CDR3 totals 12 residues. Deletions cut 4 bases from V and 7 bases from J, with 11 bases between. The CDR3 nucleotides are TGCGCCAGCAGCACCGGAACAGTTGGCTACACCTTC. The encoded protein is CASSTGTVGYTF. Full variable domain (remainder filled in from reference TRBV5-1 and TRBJ1-2): KAGVTQTPRYLIKTRGQQVTLSCSPISGHRSVSWYQQTPGQGLQFLFEYFSETQRNKGNFPGRFSGRQFSNSRSEMNVSTLELGDSALYLCASSTGTVGYTFGSGTRLTVV.

The V call is TRBV5-1, the J call TRBJ2-5, with D possibly matching TRBD1 (6 bases). Germline V gene sequence: CDR1 SGHRS, CDR2 YFSETQ. CDR3 size: 14 residues. V lost 4 bases and J 4 bases, leaving 14 bases between the germline ends. CDR3 in DNA: TGCGCCAGCAGCGTACAGGGTAAGGGAGAGACCCAGTACTTC. The encoded protein is CASSVQGKGETQYF.

This rearrangement joins TRBV6-5 to TRBJ1-2, with 7 nucleotides matching TRBD1. After removal of 5 bases from V and 4 bases from J, the junction contained 7 bases not matched to a gene. This CDR3 has 14 residues. Germline CDR1 reads MNHEY; CDR2 reads SVGAGI. CDR3 nucleotides: TGTGCCAGCAGTCGGGACAGCACCTTCTATGGCTACACCTTC. It yields the protein CASSRDSTFYGYTF.

This chain links TRBV5-1 with TRBJ1-2; TRBD1 aligns across 8 bases. The germline V gene encodes CDR1 SGHRS and CDR2 YFSETQ. The J segment lost 8 bases and the V segment lost 4 bases, leaving 7 bases of the junction unmatched. This CDR3 has 13 amino acids. CDR3 bases: TGCGCCAGCAGCCTACAGGGGGAATGGGGCTACACCTTC. Protein sequence: CASSLQGEWGYTF.

The V call is TRBV29-1, the J call TRBJ2-7; weak D call: TRBD2 (5 bases). Germline V gene data show CDR1 as SQVTM and CDR2 as ANQGSEA. The CDR3 runs to 14 residues. This CDR3 is CTLPGNPSSYEQYF. CDR3 DNA: TGCACCCTACCGGGGAACCCCAGCTCCTACGAGCAGTACTTC.

This clone was observed a few times. This chain connects TRBV10-3 to TRBJ1-5, with a tentative D call TRBD1 (6 bases). The CDR3 is made up of 14 amino acids. Germline assignment: CDR1 ENHRY and CDR2 SYGVKD. The V end was cut by 8 bases, the J end by 7 bases, with 18 bases between. CDR3 sequence: CAIAQGSQDQPQHF. CDR3 nucleotide sequence: TGTGCCATCGCCCAGGGGAGTCAAGACCAGCCCCAGCATTTT.

This sequence joins TRBV18 and TRBJ2-7, with D perhaps matching TRBD2 (5 bases). Trimming cost V 3 bases and J 1 base, with 10 bases left between them. Germline lookup yields CDR1 KGHSH and CDR2 LQKENI. CDR3 length equals 14 residues. In DNA form, the CDR3 reads TGTGCCAGCTCACCCACGTCGGGGTCCTACGAGCAGTACTTC. It encodes CASSPTSGSYEQYF.

The J gene is TRBJ1-2, the V gene TRBV7-9; no firm D call. V was shortened by 2 bases and J by 4 bases, with 11 bases between the two germline ends. This CDR3 has 14 amino acids. Germline V gene data show CDR1 as SEHNR and CDR2 as FQNEAQ (reference sequence). CDR3 bases: TGTGCCAGCAGCTTACCCAGCAGAGGCTATGGCTACACCTTC. Protein product: CASSLPSRGYGYTF.

This rearrangement joins TRBV25-1 to TRBJ2-7; D tentatively fits TRBD1 or TRBD2 (5 bases each). Trimming cost V 4 bases and J 4 bases, with 8 bases left between them. This CDR3 region has 12 residues. Germline V lookup: CDR1 MGHDK, CDR2 SYGVNS. The CDR3 protein is CASSGDGYEQYF. The DNA of the CDR3 is TGTGCCAGCAGTGGGGACGGATACGAGCAGTACTTC.